The source of this T cell receptor beta chain is a study of breast tumors, draining lymph nodes, adjacent tissues. Study outcomes and limitations: The lymph node origin of tumor T cells was framed as consistent with a hypothesis, not demonstrated. Tumors had less TCR diversity than lymph nodes, more than nontumor tissue.

Note on this clonotype: Its antigen is undetermined. This may arise from a read error, as a much more abundant clone is one base away.

Breast cancer patients provided tissue from their axillary draining lymph nodes. Trimming at V came to 5 bases and at J to 1 base, leaving 8 bases not matched to a gene. The CDR3 is 15 amino acids. Germline-derived CDR1 and CDR2 are SGHNT and YENEEA. TCRdb re-called the multiplex PCR reads through MiXCR, storing one row per CDR3 protein. Among approximately 210,000 distinct CDR3 sequences listed, 30% to 35% were seen once. This sequence originates from a female donor with breast cancer. Some clones in this sample may be carry-over from other donors' samples. This chain uses TRBV11-3 with TRBJ2-7; 7 bases are a match to TRBD2. Sequencing was performed on axillary lymph node tissue. CDR3 in DNA: TGTGCCAGCAGCCTCCTGAGGGAGGGGTCCTACGAGCAGTACTTC. Protein sequence: CASSLLREGSYEQYF.